The rows below give T cell receptor beta chains drawn from one sample of a study of neurological immune-mediated disorders. TCRdb ran MiXCR on the 5' RACE reads and lists one entry per CDR3 protein. The sample lists fewer than 55,000 distinct CDR3 sequences; approximately 9.1% were seen once. The sequencing sample was made of PBMCs. These receptors came from a woman between 40 and 50 years old in good health. CDR3s include the opening cysteine and the closing phenylalanine or tryptophan.

j_gene,len,v_gene,CDR3aa
TRBJ2-2,15,TRBV6-2/TRBV6-3,CASSFWGPSTGELFF
TRBJ2-2,15,TRBV5-1,CASSIKTLNTGELFF
TRBJ1-1,14,TRBV2,CASSLTGVGTEAFF
TRBJ1-2,15,TRBV27,CASSFDRQGNYGYTF
TRBJ2-1,15,TRBV10-3,CAVHSGREAYNEQFF
TRBJ1-5,16,TRBV2,CASSEAWAGRDQPQHF
TRBJ1-1,15,TRBV9,CASRGTGDMNTEAFF
TRBJ1-2,12,TRBV29-1,CSVIQRARGYTF
TRBJ2-1,16,TRBV20-1,CSASRPGLASYNEQFF
TRBJ2-1,12,TRBV14,CASSQDNNEQFF
TRBJ2-5,13,TRBV7-9,CASSLIAGETQYF
TRBJ1-1,12,TRBV29-1,CSARQGNTEAFF
TRBJ1-1,13,TRBV20-1,CSAEHRGNTEAFF
TRBJ1-1,13,TRBV27,CASSFAQYTEAFF
TRBJ2-5,15,TRBV5-1,CASSLGVGFQETQYF
TRBJ2-7,13,TRBV29-1,CSAGQGVAYEQYF
TRBJ2-3,16,TRBV5-1,CASSRGTYSHSDTQYF
TRBJ2-5,14,TRBV5-1,CASSLDPVGRTQYF
TRBJ2-3,14,TRBV15,CATTALAVTDTQYF
TRBJ2-1,14,TRBV5-1,CASSYTGGKNEQFF
TRBJ2-3,14,TRBV6-5,CASSYSGQGRTQYF
TRBJ1-6,15,TRBV9,CASSVEGRDNSPLHF
TRBJ2-7,14,TRBV20-1,CSAIRTGASYEQYF
TRBJ2-1,17,TRBV4-3,CASSQQPLAGQDNEQFF
TRBJ2-1,15,TRBV29-1,CSVEGQNPSYNEQFF
TRBJ2-7,10,TRBV20-1,CSASAHEQYF
TRBJ1-1,14,TRBV20-1,CSARDLGANTEAFF
TRBJ2-7,15,TRBV10-3,CAISAGLAGTYEQYF
TRBJ2-1,16,TRBV6-2/TRBV6-3,CASRPGTGLTYNEQFF
TRBJ1-6,17,TRBV4-3,CASSQVTGGSYNSPLHF
TRBJ1-3,13,TRBV12-3/TRBV12-4,CASRLGGRNTIYF
TRBJ2-3,15,TRBV5-1,CASSLGRGATDTQYF
TRBJ2-7,16,TRBV4-3,CASSQDPRQSSYEQYF
TRBJ1-3,16,TRBV20-1,CSASRDGRYSGNTRYF
TRBJ2-1,15,TRBV7-9,CASSLLAGGLDEQFF
TRBJ1-5,15,TRBV6-5,CASSPYRDGNQPQHF
TRBJ2-1,12,TRBV7-2,CASSLVHGTRFF
TRBJ1-5,16,TRBV7-2,CASSLGDLLEYQPQHF
TRBJ2-7,15,TRBV5-1,CASSLAGRERDEQYF
TRBJ2-1,14,TRBV14,CASRGEGSYNEQFF
TRBJ1-2,14,TRBV6-4,CASSDSRNAWGYTF
TRBJ2-2,13,TRBV7-2,CASSRTSTGELFF
TRBJ2-7,16,TRBV27,CASRPTPGTESYEQYF
TRBJ1-4,15,TRBV4-3,CASSQDLVACEKLFF
TRBJ2-3,11,TRBV25-1,CASSDAGTQYF
TRBJ1-2,12,TRBV20-1,CSARDSNYGYTF
TRBJ2-2,18,TRBV6-5,CASSYSPHSGRYTGELFF
TRBJ1-1,16,TRBV7-6,CASSLSSLMEGTEAFF
TRBJ1-2,13,TRBV6-5,CASRRGANYGYTF
TRBJ1-6,13,TRBV2,CASSLVEGSPLHF
TRBJ2-1,17,TRBV15,CATSSRVAARPYNEQFF
TRBJ2-3,14,TRBV20-1,CSAPDSGGTDTQYF
TRBJ2-5,17,TRBV4-1,CASSQEEAGGTQETQYF